This T cell receptor (beta chain) was captured by sequencing in a study of T cell repertoires in cytomegalovirus infection. The wider study: Selected CMV epitopes included recently identified HLA-C-restricted ones as well as well-studied HLA-B-restricted ones. A matching HLA type, together with CMV infection, was signaled by public TCR beta signatures.

Study results and caveats: What dominated the ex vivo response were HLA-C-restricted CMV-specific TCR beta clonotypes.

MiXCR, applied by TCRdb to the reads, yields one record per CDR3 protein. Found here are 650,000 to 900,000 distinct CDR3 sequences, 30% to 35% of them singletons; the top ten hold 9.5% to 15%. As regards this clonotype: The antigen is undetermined.

This CDR3 has 17 amino acids. After removal of 0 bases from V and 5 bases from J, the junction contained 10 bases not matched to a gene. Germline CDR1 is SGDLS and CDR2 is YYNGEE. Sequenced material: cultured CD8+ T cells from PBMCs, taken from culture after CMV antigen stimulation. V is TRBV9 and J is TRBJ1-1; 10 bases line up with TRBD1. This TCR came from a human donor in good health (CMV status not recorded). Some clones in this sample may be carry-over from other donors' samples. CDR3 coding DNA: TGTGCCAGCAGCGTAGCGTGGGGACAGGGGTTCGATACTGAAGCTTTCTTT. Translating gives CASSVAWGQGFDTEAFF.